This T cell receptor (beta chain) was recovered during a study of blood T cell repertoires in COVID-19. Study information: There were acute and convalescent COVID-19 samples, and they came from the United States, Italy and Spain. From T cells, B-cell-depleted T cells, or PBMCs came the material, which was cDNA or gDNA.

V dropped 0 bases and J dropped 4; count of bases not matched to a gene: 9. This CDR3 spans 17 amino acids. The germline CDR1 and CDR2 sequences are SGHTA and FQGNSA. The authors' processing: How many nucleated cells were present was estimated from reference gene primer amplification. Measured with immunoSEQ multiplex PCR; TCRdb has only the in-frame clones, and not every one. V, J and clone size were drawn from that table, and D and trimming were deduced from the DNA. The sample includes over 200,000 clones, roughly 80% seen only once; the top ten take 7.5% to 9%. This clone appeared once. V and J are TRBV7-2 and TRBJ2-5, with 9 bases fitting TRBD2. Sequencing was performed on peripheral blood. The sequence was collected from an elderly woman with acute or convalescent COVID-19. The CDR3 reads CASSLAGLAAQGETQYF. The CDR3 DNA follows: TGTGCCAGCAGCTTAGCGGGACTAGCAGCCCAGGGAGAGACCCAGTACTTC.